This paragraph covers one TCR beta chain sequence. Its antigen remains unknown. The V gene end was trimmed by 2 bases and the J gene end by 1 base; junction bases not matched to a gene: 2. The CDR3 contains 15 residues. CDR1 is SGHRS, CDR2 YFSETQ, per germline. Healthy Caucasian individuals from Russia aged roughly 6 to 90 were enrolled as donors. Samples had at least 7 million PBMCs isolated from them. This sample stems from a study of blood T cells in healthy people across ages. For the second PCR, which ran for roughly 6 to 12 cycles, a sample-barcoded 5' primer and a J-beta primer mix were used. Using its own MiXCR run on the 5' RACE reads, TCRdb lists one record per CDR3 protein. Among roughly 800,000 distinct CDR3 sequences listed, roughly 26% were seen once. Points from the study as a whole: Getting older went along with TCR beta diversity per million T cells dropping roughly linearly.

The same data also contributed to another study, on T cells of mothers and their children. That work contributes: Sequencing returned over 10 million TCR beta CDR3 reads per mother and several million per child.

The receptor was derived from a boy aged 5-17 years in good health. This chain links TRBV5-1 with TRBJ2-2, with 7 bases aligning to TRBD2. Sequences were obtained from blood. The chain's CDR3 is CASSLSGVNTGELFF. In DNA, the CDR3 is TGCGCCAGCAGCTTAAGCGGGGTGAACACCGGGGAGCTGTTTTTT.